This T cell receptor (beta chain) was captured by sequencing in a study of blood T cell repertoires in COVID-19. Study-level information: Researchers got acute and convalescent COVID-19 samples from the United States, Italy and Spain. PBMCs, B-cell-depleted T cells, or T cells were the source of the cDNA or gDNA that made up the material.

Patients from Seattle were sampled longitudinally, starting during active infection. Per the original data handling: Estimated nucleated cell counts came from reference gene primer amplification. Profiled with immunoSEQ multiplex PCR; TCRdb holds only in-frame clones, not every one. V, J and clone size reflect that table, while D and trimming were determined from the DNA. The profile shows 250,000 to 300,000 clones, roughly 90% of them singletons. The CDR3 runs to 15 residues. The germline V gene encodes CDR1 SNHLY and CDR2 FYNNEI. V lost 7 bases to trimming and J lost 3 bases, with 18 bases between them.

The V call is TRBV2, the J call TRBJ1-1; D gene ambiguous. This clonotype was obtained from a woman aged 25-40 years with COVID-19, enrolled during active disease. Sequencing input: peripheral blood. CDR3 amino acids: CASIPAGSRDTEAFF. In DNA form, the CDR3 reads TGTGCCAGCATTCCGGCGGGGTCTCGGGACACTGAAGCTTTCTTT.